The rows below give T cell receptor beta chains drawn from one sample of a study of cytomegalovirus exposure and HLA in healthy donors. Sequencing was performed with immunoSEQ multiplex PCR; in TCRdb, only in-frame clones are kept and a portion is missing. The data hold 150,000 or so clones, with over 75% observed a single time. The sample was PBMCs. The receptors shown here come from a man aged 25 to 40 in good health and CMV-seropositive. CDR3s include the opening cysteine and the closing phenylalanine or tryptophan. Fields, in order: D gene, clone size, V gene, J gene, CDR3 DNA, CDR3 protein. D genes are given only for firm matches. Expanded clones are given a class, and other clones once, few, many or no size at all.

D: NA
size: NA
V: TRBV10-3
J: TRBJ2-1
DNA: TGTGCCATCAGCTCGACATACAATGAGCAGTTCTTC
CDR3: CAISSTYNEQFF

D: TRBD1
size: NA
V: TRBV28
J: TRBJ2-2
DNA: TGTGCCAGCAGGAGGGGGCTCACCGGGGAGCTGTTTTTT
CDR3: CASRRGLTGELFF

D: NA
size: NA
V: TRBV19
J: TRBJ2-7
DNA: TGTGCCAGCAGTTCCCTCGGGGTCCAATACGAGCAGTACTTC
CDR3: CASSSLGVQYEQYF

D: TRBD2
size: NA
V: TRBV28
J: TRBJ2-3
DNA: TGTGCCAGCATGACTAGCGGGGGGGCGACAGATACGCAGTATTTT
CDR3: CASMTSGGATDTQYF

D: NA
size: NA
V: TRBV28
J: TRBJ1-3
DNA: TGTGCCAGCAGGGGGGCTGCAAACACCATATATTTT
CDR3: CASRGAANTIYF

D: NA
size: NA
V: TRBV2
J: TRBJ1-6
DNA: TGTGCCAGCAGTCTACAGGCTAGCTCCTATAATTCACCCCTCCACTTT
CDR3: CASSLQASSYNSPLHF

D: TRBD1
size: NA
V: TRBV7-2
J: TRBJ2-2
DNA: TGTGCCAGCAGCTTAGTTGGGACAGGGACCGGGGAGCTGTTTTTT
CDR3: CASSLVGTGTGELFF

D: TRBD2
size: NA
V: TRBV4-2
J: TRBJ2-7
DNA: TGTGCCAGCAGCCAAGAAGGGACTACCACTTACGAGCAGTACTTC
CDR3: CASSQEGTTTYEQYF

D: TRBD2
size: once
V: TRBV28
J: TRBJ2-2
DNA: TGTGCCAGCATGCCTAGCGGGAGGCCCGGGGAGCTGTTTTTT
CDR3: CASMPSGRPGELFF

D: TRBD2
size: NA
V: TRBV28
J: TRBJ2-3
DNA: TGTGCCAGCAGTTTTTTGGGAAGCGGGGCTAGCACAGATACGCAGTATTTT
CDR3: CASSFLGSGASTDTQYF

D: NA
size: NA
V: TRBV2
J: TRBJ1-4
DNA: TGTGCCTGCCGTCCGGTTCGCACTAATGAAAAACTGTTTTTT
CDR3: CACRPVRTNEKLFF

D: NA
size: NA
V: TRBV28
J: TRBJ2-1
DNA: TGTGCCAGCAGTTCCCTTGACCAGGCATATTACAATGAGCAGTTCTTC
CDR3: CASSSLDQAYYNEQFF

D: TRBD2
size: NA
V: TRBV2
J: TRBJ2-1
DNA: TGTGCCAGCAAAATCGGGACTAGCCGCTACAATGAGCAGTTCTTC
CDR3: CASKIGTSRYNEQFF

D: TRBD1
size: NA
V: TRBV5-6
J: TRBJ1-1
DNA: TGTGCCAGCAGCGGACAGGGCCAACACACTGAAGCTTTCTTT
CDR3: CASSGQGQHTEAFF

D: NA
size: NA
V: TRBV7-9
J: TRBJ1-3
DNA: TGTGCCAGCAGCTACCGACTCGACAGCTCTGGAAACACCATATATTTT
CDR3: CASSYRLDSSGNTIYF

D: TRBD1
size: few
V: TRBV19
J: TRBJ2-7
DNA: TGTGCCAGTAGTATCAGGGGGCGCGGTGGGAACGAGCAGTACTTC
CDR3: CASSIRGRGGNEQYF

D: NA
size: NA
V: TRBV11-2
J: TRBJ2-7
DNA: TGTGCCAGCAGGCCACCGGAGTTACCATTCTCCTACGAGCAGTACTTC
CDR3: CASRPPELPFSYEQYF

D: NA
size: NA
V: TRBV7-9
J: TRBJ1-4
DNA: TGTTCCAGCAGTACTGTGCCGGGAAGGGCTAATGAAAAACTGTTTTTT
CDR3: CSSSTVPGRANEKLFF

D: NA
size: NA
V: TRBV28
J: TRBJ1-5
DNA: TGTGCCGCCACTTGGACAGCTAGCAATCAGCCCCAGCATTTT
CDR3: CAATWTASNQPQHF

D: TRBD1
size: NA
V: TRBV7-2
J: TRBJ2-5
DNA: TGTGCCAGCAGCATTAACAGGGGCCTGACGGAGACCCAGTACTTC
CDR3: CASSINRGLTETQYF

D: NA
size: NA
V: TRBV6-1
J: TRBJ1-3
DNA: TGTGCCAGCAGTGAAGCGTCGGGGGGCTTAGACACCATATATTTT
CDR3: CASSEASGGLDTIYF

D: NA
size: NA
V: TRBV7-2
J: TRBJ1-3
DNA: TGTGCCAGCAGCTACATCGGGGGAAAAAACACCATATATTTT
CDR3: CASSYIGGKNTIYF

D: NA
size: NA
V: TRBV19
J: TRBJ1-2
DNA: TGTGCCAGTAGTAACCCTGGACAGATTCTCAACTATGGCTACACCTTC
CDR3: CASSNPGQILNYGYTF

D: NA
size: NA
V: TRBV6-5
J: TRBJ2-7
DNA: TGTGCCAGCAGTTACCCCGGGCCCGGAGGCGAGCAGTACTTC
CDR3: CASSYPGPGGEQYF

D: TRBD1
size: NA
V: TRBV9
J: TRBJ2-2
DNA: TGTGCCAGCAGCCAGGGACAGGTCCCCACCGGGGAGCTGTTTTTT
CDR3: CASSQGQVPTGELFF

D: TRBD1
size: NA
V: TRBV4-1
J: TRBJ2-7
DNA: TGCGCCAGCAGCCAAGATTGGGACAGGGACTACGAGCAGTACTTC
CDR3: CASSQDWDRDYEQYF

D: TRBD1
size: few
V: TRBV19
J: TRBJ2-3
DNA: TGTGCCAGCAGAGAGCCCGGGGCAGGGGGCTCGGCAGATACGCAGTATTTT
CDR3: CASREPGAGGSADTQYF

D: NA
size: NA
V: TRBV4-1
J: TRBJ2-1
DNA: TGCGCCAGCAGCCAAGATCGACTCGCTGGAAATGAGCAGTTCTTC
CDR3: CASSQDRLAGNEQFF

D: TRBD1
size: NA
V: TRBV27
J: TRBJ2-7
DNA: TGTGCCAGCAGTTATTCCGGGACAGGGGACTACGAGCAGTACTTC
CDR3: CASSYSGTGDYEQYF

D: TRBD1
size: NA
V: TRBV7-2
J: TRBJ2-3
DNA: TGTGCCAGCAGCTTCGTAGGGACAGGAGATACGCAGTATTTT
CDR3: CASSFVGTGDTQYF

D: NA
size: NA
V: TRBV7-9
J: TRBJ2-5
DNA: TGTGCCAGCAGCTCCCGGGAGACCCAGTACTTC
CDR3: CASSSRETQYF

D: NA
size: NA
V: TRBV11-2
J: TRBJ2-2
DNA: TGTGCCAGCAGCTTAGCCGCCAGGAACACCGGGGAGCTGTTTTTT
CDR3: CASSLAARNTGELFF

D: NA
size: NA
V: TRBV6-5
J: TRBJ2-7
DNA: TGTGCCAGCAGTTACTCTAGCGAATACTACGAGCAGTACTTC
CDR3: CASSYSSEYYEQYF

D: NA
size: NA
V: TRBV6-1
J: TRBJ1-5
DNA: TGTGCCAGCAGTGAAGTAGGGGTTGGGGGCAATCAGCCCCAGCATTTT
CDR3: CASSEVGVGGNQPQHF

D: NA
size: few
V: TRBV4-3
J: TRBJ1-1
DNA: TGCGCCAGCGGTACATCGAACACTGAAGCTTTCTTT
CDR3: CASGTSNTEAFF

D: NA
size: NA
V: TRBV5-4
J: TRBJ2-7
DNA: TGTGCCAGCAGTGTGCGAGCGGTCTCCGACGAGCAGTACTTC
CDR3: CASSVRAVSDEQYF

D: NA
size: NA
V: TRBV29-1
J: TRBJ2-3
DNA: TGCAGCGTGCGAGCAGGGAACACAGATACGCAGTATTTT
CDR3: CSVRAGNTDTQYF

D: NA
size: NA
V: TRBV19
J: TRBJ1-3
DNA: TGTGCCAGTAGTATACACAGGGTTTTGTCTGGAAACACCATATATTTT
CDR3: CASSIHRVLSGNTIYF

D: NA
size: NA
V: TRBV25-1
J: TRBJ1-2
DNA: TGTGCCAGCCTCGGCAGGGTTCTGTCTAACTATGGCTACACCTTC
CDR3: CASLGRVLSNYGYTF

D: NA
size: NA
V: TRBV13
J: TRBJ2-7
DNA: TGTGCCAGCAGCTTCCGTCTGACAGGGACTGTAAACGAGCAGTACTTC
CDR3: CASSFRLTGTVNEQYF

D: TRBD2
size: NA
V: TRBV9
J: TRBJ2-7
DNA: TGTGCCAGCAGCCCGGATAGCGGGGGGGCTACCGAGCAGTACTTC
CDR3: CASSPDSGGATEQYF

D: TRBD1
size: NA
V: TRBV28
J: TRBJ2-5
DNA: TGTGCCAGCAGTTTAACGGGACAGGGGTGGCAAGAGACCCAGTACTTC
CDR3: CASSLTGQGWQETQYF